Shown below are 27 T cell receptor beta chains from a single sample sequenced in a study of blood T cell repertoires in COVID-19. Sequencing was performed with immunoSEQ multiplex PCR; in TCRdb, only in-frame clones are kept and a portion is missing. The profile covers 160,000 or so clones, with more than 75% appearing a single time and 1% to 1.5% taken by the ten largest. Sequenced material: PBMCs or T cells enriched from blood (not recorded which). The receptors here all came from a human donor with acute COVID-19. The donor label of this sample is uncertain.

This clone turned up a few times. The CDR3 DNA sequence: TGTGCAAGTCGCGGCAGCGGGACAGGGGGCAATGGCTACACCTTC. Amino acids: CASRGSGTGGNGYTF. V and J are TRBV12-2 and TRBJ1-2; TRBD1 is taken as the D call from the table, unchecked against the DNA. TRBV12-2 is an annotated pseudogene. CDR3 length equals 15 residues.

The rearrangement joins TRBV5-1 to TRBJ2-7, with a weak D call TRBD1 (6 bases). Germline V gene data show CDR1 as SGHRS and CDR2 as YFSETQ. The CDR3 is made up of 12 amino acids. V was trimmed by 4 bases and J by 7 bases, leaving 12 bases between them. As DNA, the CDR3 is TGCGCCAGCAGCACGCAGGGGCAGGAGCAGTACTTC. Encoded protein: CASSTQGQEQYF.

V usage is TRBV2 and J usage is TRBJ1-1; the D gene is possibly TRBD1 (5 bases). Between the trimmed V and J ends, which lost 2 bases and 11 bases, there was a span of 18 bases. The germline CDR1 and CDR2 sequences are SNHLY and FYNNEI. The CDR3 totals 14 residues. The CDR3 is CASSESRRARLAFF. The CDR3 bases are TGTGCCAGCAGTGAATCGCGCAGGGCGAGGCTGGCTTTCTTT.

V is TRBV28 and J is TRBJ2-5; 10 positions match TRBD1. Germline V lookup: CDR1 MDHEN, CDR2 SYDVKM. V trimming: 5 bases; J trimming: 1 base; junction bases outside the gene matches: 7. This CDR3 is built from 16 residues. Here the CDR3 DNA reads TGTGCCAGCAGTCCCCTCAGGACAGGGGGCCAAGAGACCCAGTACTTC. Translated: CASSPLRTGGQETQYF.

The J gene is TRBJ2-1, the V gene TRBV9; 12 nucleotides agree with TRBD2. V lost 4 bases to trimming and J lost 8 bases; unmatched junction nucleotides: 7. The length of the CDR3 is 15 residues. Germline CDR1 and CDR2: SGDLS and YYNGEE. In DNA, the CDR3 is TGTGCCAGCAGCACATGGACTAGCGGGGAGCATGAGCAGTTCTTC. This encodes CASSTWTSGEHEQFF.

The chain recombines TRBV7-3 with TRBJ2-7, with TRBD1 matching over 11 bases. J gave up 5 bases and V 4 bases, and 1 base lay outside the gene matches. This CDR3 spans 13 amino acids. Per germline, CDR1 SGHTA and CDR2 FQGTGA. The CDR3 spells CASSSDRGHEQYF. Written as DNA, the CDR3 is TGTGCCAGCAGCTCGGACAGGGGGCACGAGCAGTACTTC.

The chain has TRBV7-9 and TRBJ1-2; perhaps TRBD1 as D (5 bases). With 6 bases removed from V and 1 base from J, the gap between germline ends came to 12 bases. CDR3 length: 14 residues. Germline V gene lookup returns CDR1 SEHNR and CDR2 FQNEAQ (reference sequence). The CDR3: CASSDSLFNYGYTF. The CDR3 DNA reads as TGTGCCAGCAGTGACAGCCTTTTTAACTATGGCTACACCTTC.

This chain joins TRBV9 and TRBJ1-6, with D hard to call. Trimming stripped 4 bases from V and 3 bases from J, with 14 bases between. The CDR3 covers 16 residues. Looked up from germline, CDR1 is SGDLS and CDR2 is YYNGEE. The CDR3, as DNA: TGTGCCAGCAGCCCCGCCGGAGGGCACTATAATTCACCCCTCCACTTT. Translated, it gives CASSPAGGHYNSPLHF.

J is TRBJ2-7 and V is TRBV10-2; no definite D call. V was trimmed by 8 bases and J by 5 bases, leaving 19 bases between them. This CDR3 is built from 14 residues. Germline V CDR1 and CDR2: WSHSY, SAAADI. Written as DNA, the CDR3 is TGCGCCAGCCGAGATTGGGCCACCAAGGACGAGCAGTACTTC. Translated, it gives CASRDWATKDEQYF.

CDR3 residues: CASSLAGPGKGGEQYF. For the CDR3, the DNA is TGTGCCAGCAGCTTAGCCGGACCCGGGAAAGGGGGCGAGCAGTACTTC. V is TRBV7-9 and J is TRBJ2-7; TRBD1 is a possible D gene (6 bases). Trimming left V 0 bases short and J 6 bases short, with 18 bases between. CDR3 length: 16 amino acids. Germline V CDR1 and CDR2: SEHNR, FQNEAQ (reference sequence).

In this sample, this clone turned up once. The V call is TRBV7-9, the J call TRBJ2-2; TRBD2 matches at 11 bases. This CDR3 spans 16 amino acids. V was pared by 4 bases and J by 5 bases, with 6 bases of the junction left unmatched. Looked up from germline, CDR1 is SEHNR and CDR2 is FQNEAQ (reference sequence). The CDR3 DNA reads TGTGCCAGCAGCTCCTTAGCGGGGGGGCGAACCGGGGAGCTGTTTTTT. Amino acids: CASSSLAGGRTGELFF. Full variable domain (rest looked up from reference TRBV7-9 and TRBJ2-2): DTGVSQNPRHKITKRGQNVTFRCDPISEHNRLYWYRQTLGQGPEFLTYFQNEAQLEKSRLLSDRFSAERPKGSFSTLEIQRTEQGDSAMYLCASSSLAGGRTGELFFGEGSRLTVL.

The chain couples TRBV5-1 to TRBJ1-5, with D maybe TRBD1 (5 bases). Trimming left V 4 bases short and J 4 bases short, with 18 bases between. CDR3 length equals 16 residues. Germline lookup yields CDR1 SGHRS and CDR2 YFSETQ. CDR3 residues: CASSHSTPGGNQPQHF. The CDR3 coding sequence is TGCGCCAGCAGCCACTCAACGCCGGGGGGGAATCAGCCCCAGCATTTT.

V usage is TRBV9 and J usage is TRBJ1-2, with unresolved D. The germline V and J ends were trimmed by 0 bases and 8 bases, with 8 bases remaining between them. This CDR3 comprises 12 residues. Germline lookup yields CDR1 SGDLS and CDR2 YYNGEE. The CDR3 DNA follows: TGTGCCAGCAGCGTAGGCCTCAGGGGCTACACCTTC. This codes for CASSVGLRGYTF.

This clone was counted only a few times. CDR3 DNA: TGCGCCAGCAGTATCCCCGTACCGCACGGGACAGGGGGCGGGAGCCAAAGGGAAGCTTTCTTT. Translation: CASSIPVPHGTGGGSQREAFF. The chain joins TRBV23-1 to TRBJ1-1; 12 bases agree with TRBD1. TRBV23-1 is sorted into the ORF group, with uncertain function. The CDR3 runs 21 residues. After removal of 5 bases from V and 8 bases from J, the junction contained 27 bases not matched to a gene.

The J gene is TRBJ2-3, the V gene TRBV6-6, with D possibly matching TRBD2 (6 bases). Trimming took 8 bases from V and 6 from J, leaving 21 bases between them. The germline CDR1 and CDR2 sequences are MNHNY and SVGAGI (reference sequence). The CDR3 is 15 residues long. The CDR3 is CASLTGPTSRDTQYF. DNA of the CDR3: TGTGCCAGCCTAACGGGGCCGACTAGTCGTGATACGCAGTATTTT.

The rearrangement joins TRBV19 to TRBJ2-7; D is unclear. V was shortened by 5 bases and J by 6 bases, with 11 bases between the two germline ends. Germline V gene lookup returns CDR1 LNHDA and CDR2 SQIVND (reference sequence). The CDR3 runs to 12 residues. The CDR3 loop is CASSGRRTEQYF. The CDR3 coding sequence is TGTGCCAGTAGTGGTCGGAGAACCGAGCAGTACTTC.

V is TRBV11-3 and J is TRBJ2-7; no firm D call. The CDR3 has 13 residues. V dropped 3 bases and J dropped 5 bases, with 11 bases sitting between them. Germline V gene data show CDR1 as SGHNT and CDR2 as YENEEA. The CDR3 sequence: CASSLARGDEQYF. Written as DNA, the CDR3 is TGTGCCAGCAGCTTGGCCCGAGGCGACGAGCAGTACTTC.

This clone was observed a single time. The chain combines TRBV30 with TRBJ2-2; 8 nucleotides agree with TRBD2. With V trimmed by 0 bases and J by 0 bases, 9 bases remained unmatched. Germline CDR1 GTSNPN, CDR2 SVGIG (reference sequence). This CDR3 contains 18 residues. The CDR3 here is CAWSVPWPGLANTGELFF. CDR3 DNA sequence: TGTGCCTGGAGTGTACCGTGGCCGGGACTAGCGAACACCGGGGAGCTGTTTTTT.

V is TRBV12-3 or TRBV12-4 and J is TRBJ2-1; D is undetermined. The V end lost 6 bases, the J end lost 9 bases, and 3 bases lay between the germline ends. The CDR3 is 9 residues long. CDR3 nucleotide sequence: TGTGCCAGCAGCCGTGAGCAGTTCTTC. Translated, it gives CASSREQFF.

This sequence joins TRBV5-4 and TRBJ2-5; 9 positions agree with TRBD1. Per germline, CDR1 SGHNT and CDR2 YYREEE (reference sequence). CDR3 size: 17 residues. V was clipped by 4 bases and J by 4 bases; unmatched bases: 14. The CDR3, as DNA: TGTGCCAGCAGCCCGAGACAGGGACAGGGATTTCCAGAGACCCAGTACTTC. It codes for CASSPRQGQGFPETQYF.

The chain carries TRBV13 and TRBJ2-7; weak D call: TRBD1 (5 bases). With 1 base removed from V and 1 base from J, the gap between germline ends came to 5 bases. Germline CDR1 PRHDT, CDR2 FYEKMQ (reference sequence). The CDR3 has 13 amino acids. CDR3 sequence: CASSLAGSYEQYF. DNA for the CDR3: TGTGCCAGCAGCTTAGCAGGGTCCTACGAGCAGTACTTC.

The table lists this clone with a few counts. V usage is TRBV7-9 and J usage is TRBJ2-1; D unresolved. V was shortened by 2 bases and J by 0 bases, with 8 bases between the two germline ends. The CDR3 is 15 residues long. CDR1 and CDR2 (germline): SEHNR, FQNEAQ (reference sequence). CDR3 coding DNA: TGTGCCAGCAGCTTAAGTGAGAGCTCCTACAATGAGCAGTTCTTC. This codes for CASSLSESSYNEQFF.

The genes are TRBV5-1 and TRBJ2-7; 8 bases map to TRBD2. This CDR3 is 14 amino acids long. Per the germline V gene, CDR1 is SGHRS and CDR2 is YFSETQ. V lost 2 bases to trimming and J lost 0 bases; unmatched junction nucleotides: 1. CDR3 nucleotides: TGCGCCAGCAGCTTTAGCGGGGACTCCTACGAGCAGTACTTC. Amino acids: CASSFSGDSYEQYF.

CDR3 nucleotide sequence: TGTGCCAGCAGCCCCTGGGACTTCTCGAACACTGAAGCTTTCTTT. Encoded protein: CASSPWDFSNTEAFF. This rearrangement joins TRBV3-1 (or the pseudogene TRBV3-2) to TRBJ1-1, with D possibly matching TRBD1 (5 bases). This CDR3 contains 15 residues. Trimming removed 4 bases from V and 1 base from J, with 13 bases in between. The germline V gene encodes CDR1 LGHDT and CDR2 YNNKEL (reference sequence).

The chain links TRBV30 to TRBJ1-4; 7 bases line up with TRBD1. J lost 2 bases, V lost 2 bases, and 8 bases had no gene match. CDR1 GTSNPN and CDR2 SVGIG come from the germline V gene (reference sequence). The CDR3 covers 16 residues. In nucleotides, the CDR3 is TGTGCCTGGAGTATGAGAGGGGGCGCGACTAATGAAAAACTGTTTTTT. Translation gives CAWSMRGGATNEKLFF.

This chain links TRBV5-1 with TRBJ1-1, with a weak D call TRBD1 (6 bases). The CDR3 sequence is 14 residues long. CDR1 SGHRS and CDR2 YFSETQ come from the germline V gene. Trimming took 7 bases from V and 6 from J, leaving 19 bases between them. The CDR3 coding sequence is TGCGCCAGCGGAGAAGGCCGCAGGGGAGCTGAAGCTTTCTTT. Residues: CASGEGRRGAEAFF.

This chain connects TRBV6-5 to TRBJ1-2; TRBD1 is a possible D gene (6 bases). V was cut by 0 bases and J by 4 bases, with 15 bases left in between. The CDR3 runs 16 residues. Germline V CDR1 and CDR2: MNHEY, SVGAGI. The CDR3 nucleotides read TGTGCCAGCAGTTACTCCAGGGGAGATTCCCTCTATGGCTACACCTTC. It encodes CASSYSRGDSLYGYTF.